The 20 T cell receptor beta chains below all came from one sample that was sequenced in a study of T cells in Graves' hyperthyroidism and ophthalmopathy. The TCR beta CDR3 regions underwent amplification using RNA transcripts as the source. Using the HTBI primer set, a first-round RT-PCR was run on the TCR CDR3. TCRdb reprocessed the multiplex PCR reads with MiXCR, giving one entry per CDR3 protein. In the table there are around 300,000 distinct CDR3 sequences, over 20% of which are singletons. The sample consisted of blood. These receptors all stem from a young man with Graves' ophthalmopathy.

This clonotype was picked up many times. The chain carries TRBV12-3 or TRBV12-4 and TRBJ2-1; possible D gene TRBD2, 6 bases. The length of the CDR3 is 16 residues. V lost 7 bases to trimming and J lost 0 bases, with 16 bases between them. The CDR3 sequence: CASTPPGGRSYNEQFF. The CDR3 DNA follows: TGTGCCAGCACTCCCCCTGGAGGGCGCTCCTACAATGAGCAGTTCTTC.

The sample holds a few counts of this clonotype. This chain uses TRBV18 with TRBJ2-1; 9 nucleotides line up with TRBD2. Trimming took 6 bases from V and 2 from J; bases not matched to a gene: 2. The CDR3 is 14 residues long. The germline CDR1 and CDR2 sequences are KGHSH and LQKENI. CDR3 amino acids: CASSQREAYNEQFF. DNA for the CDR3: TGTGCCAGCTCCCAGCGGGAGGCCTACAATGAGCAGTTCTTC.

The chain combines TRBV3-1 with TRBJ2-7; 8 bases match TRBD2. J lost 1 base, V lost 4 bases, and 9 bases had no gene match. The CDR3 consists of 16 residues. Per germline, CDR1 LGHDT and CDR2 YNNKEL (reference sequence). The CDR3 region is CASSPSLAASSYEQYF. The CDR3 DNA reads TGTGCCAGCAGCCCCTCACTAGCGGCCTCTTCCTACGAGCAGTACTTC.

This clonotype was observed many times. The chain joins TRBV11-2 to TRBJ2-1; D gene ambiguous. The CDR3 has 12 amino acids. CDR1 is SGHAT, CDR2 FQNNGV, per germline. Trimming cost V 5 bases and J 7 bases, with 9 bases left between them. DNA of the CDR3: TGTGCCAGCAGCCCGAGCGAAAATGAGCAGTTCTTC. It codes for CASSPSENEQFF.

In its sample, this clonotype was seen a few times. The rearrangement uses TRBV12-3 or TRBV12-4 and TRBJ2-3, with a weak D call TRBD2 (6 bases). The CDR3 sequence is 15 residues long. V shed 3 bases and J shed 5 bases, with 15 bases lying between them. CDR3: CASSLYGSTVDTQYF. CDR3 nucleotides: TGTGCCAGCAGTTTGTACGGGAGTACAGTAGATACGCAGTATTTT.

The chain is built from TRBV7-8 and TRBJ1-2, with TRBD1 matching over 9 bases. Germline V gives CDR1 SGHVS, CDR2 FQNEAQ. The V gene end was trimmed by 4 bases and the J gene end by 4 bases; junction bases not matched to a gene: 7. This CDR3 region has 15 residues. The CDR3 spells CASSSPGQGRYGYTF. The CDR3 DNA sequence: TGTGCCAGCAGCTCACCGGGACAGGGACGCTATGGCTACACCTTC.

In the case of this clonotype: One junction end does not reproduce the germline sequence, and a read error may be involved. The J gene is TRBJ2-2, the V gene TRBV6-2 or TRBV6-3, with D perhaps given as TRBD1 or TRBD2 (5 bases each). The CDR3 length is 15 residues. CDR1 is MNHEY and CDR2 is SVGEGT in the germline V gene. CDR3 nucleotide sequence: TGTGCCAGCAGACCGGGACGGAGGAACATCGGGGAGCTGTTTTTT. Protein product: CASRPGRRNIGELFF.

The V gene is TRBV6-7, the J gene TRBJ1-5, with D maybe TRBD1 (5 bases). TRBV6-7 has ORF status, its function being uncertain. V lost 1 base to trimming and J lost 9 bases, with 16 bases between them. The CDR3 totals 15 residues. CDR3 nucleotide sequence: TGTGCCAGCAGTTACTTTTGGGACTGCAGTCTGCCCCAGCATTTT. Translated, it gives CASSYFWDCSLPQHF.

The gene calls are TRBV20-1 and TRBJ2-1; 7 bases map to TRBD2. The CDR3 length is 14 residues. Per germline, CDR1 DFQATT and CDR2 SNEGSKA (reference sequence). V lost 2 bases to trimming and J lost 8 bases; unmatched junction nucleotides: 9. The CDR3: CSARPFGTTDEQFF. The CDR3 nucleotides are TGCAGTGCTAGACCGTTTGGGACTACCGATGAGCAGTTCTTC.

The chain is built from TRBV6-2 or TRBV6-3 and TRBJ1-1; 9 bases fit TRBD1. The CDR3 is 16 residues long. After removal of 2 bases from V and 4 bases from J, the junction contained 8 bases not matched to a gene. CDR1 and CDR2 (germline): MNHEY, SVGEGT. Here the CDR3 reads CASSYAFEQGATEAFF. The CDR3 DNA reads TGTGCCAGCAGTTACGCGTTTGAACAGGGGGCCACTGAAGCTTTCTTT.

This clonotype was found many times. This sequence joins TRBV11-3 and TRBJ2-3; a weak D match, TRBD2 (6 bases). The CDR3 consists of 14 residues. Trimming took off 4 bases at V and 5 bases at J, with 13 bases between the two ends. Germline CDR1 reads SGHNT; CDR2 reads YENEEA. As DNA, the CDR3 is TGTGCCAGCAGCTCGTCGGGAGTACGAGATACGCAGTATTTT. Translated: CASSSSGVRDTQYF.

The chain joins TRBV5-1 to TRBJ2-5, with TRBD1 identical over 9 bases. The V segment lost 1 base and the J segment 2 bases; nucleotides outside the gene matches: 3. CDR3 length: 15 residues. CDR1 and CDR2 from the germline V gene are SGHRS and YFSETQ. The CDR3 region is CASSLPQGAQETQYF. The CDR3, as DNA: TGCGCCAGCAGCTTGCCACAGGGGGCTCAAGAGACCCAGTACTTC.

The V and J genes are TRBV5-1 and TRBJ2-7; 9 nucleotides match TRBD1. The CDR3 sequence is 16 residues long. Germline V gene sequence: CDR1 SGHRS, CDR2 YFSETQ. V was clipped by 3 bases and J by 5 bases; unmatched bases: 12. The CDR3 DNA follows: TGCGCCAGCAGCTGGGACAGGGACGCCCCAGCGGACGAGCAGTACTTC. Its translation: CASSWDRDAPADEQYF.

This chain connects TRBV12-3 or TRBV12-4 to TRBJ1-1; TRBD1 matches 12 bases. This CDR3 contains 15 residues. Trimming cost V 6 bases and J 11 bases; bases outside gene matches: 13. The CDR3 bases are TGTGCCAGCAGACTTACGCCGGGACAGGGGGCGAAGGCTTTCTTT. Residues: CASRLTPGQGAKAFF.

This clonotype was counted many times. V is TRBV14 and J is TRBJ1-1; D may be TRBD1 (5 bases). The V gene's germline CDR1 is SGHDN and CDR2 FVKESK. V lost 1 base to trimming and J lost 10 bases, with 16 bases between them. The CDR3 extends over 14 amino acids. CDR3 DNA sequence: TGTGCCAGCAGCCAAGGAAATGTAGGGAGGGGAGCTTTCTTT. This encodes CASSQGNVGRGAFF.

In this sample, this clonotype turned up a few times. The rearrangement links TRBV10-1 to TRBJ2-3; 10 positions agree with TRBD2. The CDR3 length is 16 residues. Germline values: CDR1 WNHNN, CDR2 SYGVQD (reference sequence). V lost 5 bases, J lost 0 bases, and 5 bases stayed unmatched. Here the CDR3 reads CASSPSGRGSTDTQYF. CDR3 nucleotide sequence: TGCGCCAGCAGTCCTAGCGGGAGAGGGAGCACAGATACGCAGTATTTT.

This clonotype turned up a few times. The CDR3 bases are TGCGCCAGCAGCGGCACAGGGGGCGTCGATCGCTACACCTTC. Encoded protein: CASSGTGGVDRYTF. The chain combines TRBV5-1 with TRBJ1-2; TRBD1 aligns across 9 bases. There are 14 residues in the CDR3. V shed 4 bases, J shed 9 bases, and the junction held 10 bases outside the gene matches. Germline CDR1 is SGHRS and CDR2 is YFSETQ.

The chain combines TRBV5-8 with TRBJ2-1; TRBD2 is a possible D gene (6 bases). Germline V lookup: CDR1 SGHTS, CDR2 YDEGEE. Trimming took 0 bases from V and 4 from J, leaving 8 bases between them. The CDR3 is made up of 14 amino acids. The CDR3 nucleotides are TGTGCCAGCAGCTTGGGCGGGATGTACAATGAGCAGTTCTTC. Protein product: CASSLGGMYNEQFF. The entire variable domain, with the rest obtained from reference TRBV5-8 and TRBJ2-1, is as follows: EAGVTQSPTHLIKTRGQQATLRCSPISGHTSVYWYQQALGLGLQFLLWYDEGEERNRGNFPPRFSGRQFPNYSSELNVNALELEDSALYLCASSLGGMYNEQFFGPGTRLTVL.

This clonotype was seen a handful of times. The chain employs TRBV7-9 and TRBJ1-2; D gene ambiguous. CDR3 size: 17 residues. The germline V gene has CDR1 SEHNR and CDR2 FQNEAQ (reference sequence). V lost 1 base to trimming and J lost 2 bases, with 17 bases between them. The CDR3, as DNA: TGTGCCAGCAGCTTAGAGGGCGGATATGGCGAGAACTATGGCTACACCTTC. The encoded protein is CASSLEGGYGENYGYTF. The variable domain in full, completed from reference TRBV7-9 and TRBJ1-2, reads DTGVSQNPRHKITKRGQNVTFRCDPISEHNRLYWYRQTLGQGPEFLTYFQNEAQLEKSRLLSDRFSAERPKGSFSTLEIQRTEQGDSAMYLCASSLEGGYGENYGYTFGSGTRLTVV.

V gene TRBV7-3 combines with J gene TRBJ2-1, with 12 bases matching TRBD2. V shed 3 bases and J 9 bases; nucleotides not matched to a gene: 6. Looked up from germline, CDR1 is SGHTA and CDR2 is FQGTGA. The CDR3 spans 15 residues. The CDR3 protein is CASSLRTSGTGEQFF. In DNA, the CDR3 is TGTGCCAGCAGCTTGAGGACTAGCGGGACAGGTGAGCAGTTCTTC.